This TCR beta chain originates from a study of Graves' ophthalmopathy and Graves' hyperthyroidism. Study results and caveats: Detection in blood was also observed for most expanded thyroid clonotypes above 0.001 frequency.

Remarks on this clonotype: Its antigen remains unknown.

This CDR3 has 14 amino acids. Germline values: CDR1 LNHDA, CDR2 SQIVND (reference sequence). V lost 3 bases, J lost 1 base, and 10 bases lay in between. Amplification targeted the TCR beta CDR3 regions, with RNA transcripts as the source material. HTBI-primed RT-PCR formed the first round, and a multiplex PCR formed the second. TCRdb ran MiXCR on the multiplex PCR reads and lists one entry per CDR3 protein. The table shows 450,000 or so distinct CDR3 sequences, with approximately 15% occurring only once. The source of the PBMCs was approximately 9.5 ml of fresh peripheral blood. The chain carries TRBV19 and TRBJ2-7, with D possibly matching TRBD2 (6 bases). The receptor comes from a woman aged 30 to 39 with Graves' ophthalmopathy. The sequenced sample was blood. DNA for the CDR3: TGTGCCAGTAGTATCCGGGGGAAGTCCTACGAGCAGTACTTC. It translates to CASSIRGKSYEQYF.